This TCR beta chain is from a study of neurological immune-mediated disorders. Overall study context: The roughly 35 multiple sclerosis patients comprised approximately 31 that were relapsing-remitting and 3 that were secondary progressive. Points from the study as a whole: Patients with HTLV-1-associated myelopathy showed the most TCR clonal expansion. Those with multiple sclerosis showed the least, falling below healthy controls.

This clonotype showed up many times. Antigen unknown. cDNA synthesis was performed by 5'RACE with 10-nucleotide random UMIs. TCRdb reprocessed the 5' RACE reads with MiXCR, giving one entry per CDR3 protein. The table lists about 55,000 distinct CDR3 sequences, around 4.2% of them singletons. The CDR3 is made up of 13 amino acids. The germline V gene has CDR1 SGHRS and CDR2 YFSETQ. Between the trimmed V and J ends, which lost 6 bases and 4 bases, there was a span of 13 bases. The sequence derives from a man aged 45-65 years with multiple sclerosis. Sequenced sample: PBMCs. This chain links TRBV5-1 with TRBJ1-2; TRBD1 might be the D (5 bases). CDR3 protein: CASTTRGGYGYTF. The CDR3 DNA sequence: TGCGCCAGCACCACGAGGGGCGGCTATGGCTACACCTTC.